Following are 30 T cell receptor beta chains from one sample sequenced in a study of identical twins. Via MiXCR, TCRdb re-called the 5' RACE reads, giving one row per CDR3 protein. The data contain roughly 240,000 distinct CDR3 sequences, 6% to 8.5% of them singletons. In addition, the sample was reused for a study of yellow fever vaccine responses in identical twins.

Source material: CD8+ T cells sorted from blood. Every receptor here comes from a woman younger than 30 in good health.

The J gene is TRBJ2-1, the V gene TRBV7-6; D call uncertain. Trimming took 0 bases from V and 8 from J, leaving 11 bases between them. The CDR3 totals 14 residues. Germline values: CDR1 SGHVS, CDR2 FNYEAQ. CDR3 bases: TGTGCCAGCAGCTTAGCTAGCTGGATGGATGAGCAGTTCTTC. As protein: CASSLASWMDEQFF.

This clonotype was counted a few times. V usage is TRBV7-9 and J usage is TRBJ2-5; D ambiguous. The CDR3 length is 16 residues. V lost 5 bases and J lost 0, with 16 bases in between. Germline assignment: CDR1 SEHNR and CDR2 FQNEAQ (reference sequence). The CDR3 is CASSLRPTSNQETQYF. The CDR3 region has the DNA TGTGCCAGCAGCCTTCGCCCAACATCGAACCAAGAGACCCAGTACTTC. Variable domain in full (rest from reference TRBV7-9 and TRBJ2-5): DTGVSQNPRHKITKRGQNVTFRCDPISEHNRLYWYRQTLGQGPEFLTYFQNEAQLEKSRLLSDRFSAERPKGSFSTLEIQRTEQGDSAMYLCASSLRPTSNQETQYFGPGTRLLVL.

This rearrangement joins TRBV11-1 to TRBJ2-1; 16 nucleotides line up with TRBD2. Germline CDR1 reads SGHAT; CDR2 reads FQDESV (reference sequence). Germline trimming cut 5 bases from V and 0 bases from J; bases unmatched to any gene: 10. This CDR3 spans 20 amino acids. The CDR3 here is CASSAPGLAGGRSSYNEQFF. CDR3 in DNA: TGTGCCAGCAGCGCCCCGGGACTAGCGGGAGGGCGGAGCTCCTACAATGAGCAGTTCTTC.

This clonotype was recorded many times. The rearrangement links TRBV6-1 to TRBJ1-1; 7 nucleotides align to TRBD1. This CDR3 is 13 amino acids long. Germline lookup yields CDR1 MNHNS and CDR2 SASEGT. V was clipped by 4 bases and J by 10 bases; unmatched bases: 9. DNA for the CDR3: TGTGCCAGCAGTGCTACCGGGACAGCGGGAGCTTTCTTT. Encoded protein: CASSATGTAGAFF.

This clonotype occurred many times. The chain is built from TRBV7-9 and TRBJ2-1; tentative D call: TRBD2 (5 bases). This CDR3 is built from 15 residues. The V end lost 5 bases, the J end lost 4 bases, and 15 bases lay between the germline ends. Germline V gives CDR1 SEHNR, CDR2 FQNEAQ (reference sequence). The CDR3 DNA sequence: TGTGCCAGCAGCCTGGTTTCGGGAAAGTACAATGAGCAGTTCTTC. Encoded protein: CASSLVSGKYNEQFF.

This clonotype was observed once. The chain combines TRBV18 with TRBJ2-1; 7 bases match TRBD2. The CDR3 sequence is 18 residues long. Germline V gives CDR1 KGHSH, CDR2 LQKENI. Trimming at V came to 3 bases and at J to 0 bases, leaving 11 bases not matched to a gene. The CDR3 coding sequence is TGTGCCAGCTCACCCAGCGGTCTAGCGGCAAGCTCCTACAATGAGCAGTTCTTC. Translating gives CASSPSGLAASSYNEQFF. The complete variable domain, with remaining parts taken from reference TRBV18 and TRBJ2-1, reads NAGVMQNPRHLVRRRGQEARLRCSPMKGHSHVYWYRQLPEEGLKFMVYLQKENIIDESGMPKERFSAEFPKEGPSILRIQQVVRGDSAAYFCASSPSGLAASSYNEQFFGPGTRLTVL.

This clonotype was detected many times. J is TRBJ2-1 and V is TRBV29-1; 7 bases match TRBD2. CDR1 and CDR2 from the germline V gene are SQVTM and ANQGSEA. V was clipped by 3 bases and J by 4 bases; unmatched bases: 9. The CDR3 totals 15 residues. In nucleotides, the CDR3 is TGCAGCGTTGATGACGGCGGGAGAGTTTACAATGAGCAGTTCTTC. This codes for CSVDDGGRVYNEQFF.

This clonotype was seen a handful of times. This chain connects TRBV27 to TRBJ2-3; 8 positions match TRBD2. V shed 6 bases, J shed 0 bases, and the junction held 2 bases outside the gene matches. Per the germline V gene, CDR1 is MNHEY and CDR2 is SMNVEV (reference sequence). The CDR3 is 14 amino acids. The CDR3 protein is CASRAGESTDTQYF. DNA of the CDR3: TGTGCCAGCAGAGCGGGAGAGAGCACAGATACGCAGTATTTT.

This clonotype has a count of ten or more. The V call is TRBV5-1, the J call TRBJ1-6, with 9 bases that match TRBD1. Germline CDR1 reads SGHRS; CDR2 reads YFSETQ. The CDR3 is 17 residues long. V lost 4 bases and J lost 9; bases outside the gene matches: 14. DNA of the CDR3: TGCGCCAGCAGCGAAAAGGAGGGGACAGGGCTTCGTTCACCCCTCCACTTT. It specifies CASSEKEGTGLRSPLHF.

This clonotype was found a few times. This rearrangement joins TRBV28 to TRBJ2-7; 7 nucleotides align to TRBD1. V shed 10 bases and J 2 bases; nucleotides not matched to a gene: 8. The CDR3 covers 13 residues. Per the germline V gene, CDR1 is MDHEN and CDR2 is SYDVKM. In nucleotides, the CDR3 is TGTGCCACTGTGGGGACAGATACCTACGAGCAGTACGTC. Its protein is CATVGTDTYEQYV.

The chain employs TRBV10-3 and TRBJ1-1; TRBD1 agrees at 9 bases. Germline-derived CDR1 and CDR2 are ENHRY and SYGVKD. The CDR3 totals 16 residues. The V gene end was trimmed by 3 bases and the J gene end by 3 bases; junction bases not matched to a gene: 8. DNA of the CDR3: TGTGCCATCAGTGACCCCCAAGGGACAGGGCACACTGAAGCTTTCTTT. This translates into CAISDPQGTGHTEAFF.

This clonotype was detected only a few times. This chain joins TRBV7-9 and TRBJ2-1; 7 bases agree with TRBD1. Germline V gene lookup returns CDR1 SEHNR and CDR2 FQNEAQ (reference sequence). There are 17 residues in the CDR3. Trimming at V came to 0 bases and at J to 5 bases, leaving 10 bases not matched to a gene. The CDR3 here is CASSLARSGQLNNEQFF. In nucleotides, the CDR3 is TGTGCCAGCAGCTTAGCGCGTTCGGGACAGCTAAACAATGAGCAGTTCTTC.

This chain joins TRBV2 and TRBJ2-7, with D perhaps matching TRBD1 or TRBD2 (5 bases each). Deletions cut 8 bases from V and 4 bases from J, with 21 bases between. The CDR3 is 15 amino acids. The germline gives CDR1 SNHLY, CDR2 FYNNEI. Written as DNA, the CDR3 is TGTGCCAGCGACCCCGGGACCCCTCCTGGGTACGAGCAGTACTTC. Its translation: CASDPGTPPGYEQYF.

V usage is TRBV29-1 and J usage is TRBJ2-7; D is undetermined. The V end lost 6 bases, the J end lost 9 bases, and 15 bases lay between the germline ends. There are 11 residues in the CDR3. Germline V gene data show CDR1 as SQVTM and CDR2 as ANQGSEA. CDR3 loop: CSVPLGIGQYF. In nucleotides, the CDR3 is TGCAGCGTACCCCTGGGAATAGGGCAGTACTTC.

On this clonotype itself: The junction and the germline gene differ at one end; a read error may be behind it. The chain is built from TRBV9 and TRBJ2-5; D not resolved. Germline-derived CDR1 and CDR2 are SGDLS and YYNGEE. CDR3 length equals 8 residues. The CDR3 DNA reads as TGTGCCAGCAGCCCCCGGGACTTC. Amino acid sequence: CASSPRDF. The complete variable domain, with remaining parts taken from reference TRBV9 and TRBJ2-5, reads DSGVTQTPKHLITATGQRVTLRCSPRSGDLSVYWYQQSLDQGLQFLIQYYNGEERAKGNILERFSAQQFPDLHSELNLSSLELGDSALYFCASSPRDFGPGTRLLVL.

This clonotype was counted at least ten times. The chain joins TRBV20-1 to TRBJ2-1; a weak D match, TRBD1 (5 bases). V was clipped by 6 bases and J by 5 bases, with 11 bases between them. CDR1 and CDR2 (germline): DFQATT, SNEGSKA (reference sequence). This CDR3 spans 12 amino acids. The CDR3 sequence: CSAKWGHNEQFF. CDR3 DNA: TGCAGTGCCAAGTGGGGCCACAATGAGCAGTTCTTC.

This clonotype was counted many times. The chain links TRBV29-1 to TRBJ2-7; 9 nucleotides align to TRBD2. V trimming: 4 bases; J trimming: 3 bases; junction bases outside the gene matches: 4. The CDR3 is 13 residues long. Germline CDR1 is SQVTM and CDR2 is ANQGSEA. This CDR3 is CSVGLADYYEQYF. CDR3 DNA: TGCAGCGTTGGACTAGCGGACTACTACGAGCAGTACTTC.

In its sample, this clonotype was seen many times. The chain joins TRBV6-1 to TRBJ2-3; D possibly matches TRBD1 or TRBD2 (5 bases each). Germline values: CDR1 MNHNS, CDR2 SASEGT. CDR3 size: 18 residues. The V end was cut by 6 bases, the J end by 2 bases, with 24 bases between. CDR3 protein: CASSLAGDPSLTTDTQYF. CDR3 sequence (DNA): TGTGCCAGCAGCCTGGCCGGGGACCCCTCATTGACCACAGATACGCAGTATTTT.

The V and J genes are TRBV13 and TRBJ1-5; D call uncertain. Germline V gene lookup returns CDR1 PRHDT and CDR2 FYEKMQ (reference sequence). V lost 0 bases to trimming and J lost 1 base, with 10 bases between them. This CDR3 region has 16 residues. The CDR3 protein is CASSLGGGRSNQPQHF. The CDR3 DNA follows: TGTGCCAGCAGCTTAGGCGGTGGGCGGAGCAATCAGCCCCAGCATTTT.

This clonotype was counted only a few times. This chain links TRBV27 with TRBJ2-5, with 7 nucleotides matching TRBD1. The ends lost 3 bases at V and 5 bases at J; junction bases unmatched: 9. This CDR3 comprises 15 residues. CDR1 MNHEY and CDR2 SMNVEV come from the germline V gene (reference sequence). The CDR3 bases are TGTGCCAGCAGTTTGGGGACAGCTCGAGGGGAGACCCAGTACTTC. It codes for CASSLGTARGETQYF.

This clonotype has a count of ten or more. V is TRBV12-3 or TRBV12-4 and J is TRBJ2-1; TRBD1 might be the D (5 bases). This CDR3 contains 13 residues. The ends were cut back, 3 bases at V and 8 bases at J, with 11 bases in the middle. CDR3 sequence (DNA): TGTGCCAGCAGTTTCGGTGGGGCCTATGAGCAGTTCTTC. Translated, it gives CASSFGGAYEQFF.

This clonotype was counted ten times or more. The genes are TRBV12-3 or TRBV12-4 and TRBJ2-2; no clear D. The CDR3 is made up of 13 amino acids. V was trimmed by 3 bases and J by 8 bases, leaving 10 bases between them. The CDR3 sequence: CASSFLVDGELFF. The CDR3 region has the DNA TGTGCCAGCAGTTTTCTAGTCGATGGGGAGCTGTTTTTT.

This chain connects TRBV7-9 to TRBJ2-3; 11 bases are a match to TRBD2. Trimming at V came to 5 bases and at J to 5 bases, leaving 9 bases not matched to a gene. The CDR3 covers 16 residues. CDR1 and CDR2 (germline): SEHNR, FQNEAQ (reference sequence). The DNA of the CDR3 is TGTGCCAGCAGCCGCTTAGCGGGAGGGCCGGGAGATACGCAGTATTTT. This encodes CASSRLAGGPGDTQYF.

This clonotype was seen only a few times. The chain recombines TRBV27 with TRBJ2-6; 7 bases match TRBD1. The J segment lost 2 bases and the V segment lost 2 bases, leaving 3 bases of the junction unmatched. In germline, CDR1 is MNHEY, CDR2 SMNVEV (reference sequence). The CDR3 loop spans 16 amino acids. The CDR3 DNA is TGTGCCAGCAGTTTAATAGGGACAGCTGGGGCCAACGTCCTGACTTTC. Its protein is CASSLIGTAGANVLTF.

This rearrangement joins TRBV20-1 to TRBJ2-7; perhaps TRBD2 as D (6 bases). Between the trimmed V and J ends, which lost 3 bases and 3 bases, there was a span of 15 bases. Germline loops: CDR1 DFQATT, CDR2 SNEGSKA (reference sequence). The CDR3 covers 14 residues. In DNA, the CDR3 is TGCAGTGCTAGCGGTCTATGGGGGGACTACGAGCAGTACGTC. Its protein product is CSASGLWGDYEQYV.

For the CDR3, the DNA is TGTGCCAGCACCCCGGGAGTTAACTATGGCTACACCTTC. It yields the protein CASTPGVNYGYTF. The chain couples TRBV16 to TRBJ1-2; D is uncertain. Per the germline V gene, CDR1 is KGHSY and CDR2 is FQNENV. The V and J ends lost 7 bases and 1 base respectively, with 10 bases between them. The CDR3 is 13 amino acids. The whole variable domain, filled in from reference TRBV16 and TRBJ1-2, reads GEEVAQTPKHLVRGEGQKAKLYCAPIKGHSYVFWYQQVLKNEFKFLISFQNENVFDETGMPKERFSAKCLPNSPCSLEIQATKLEDSAVYFCASTPGVNYGYTFGSGTRLTVV.

This chain links TRBV6-4 with TRBJ2-1, with D perhaps matching TRBD2 (5 bases). CDR3 length: 15 amino acids. Trimming removed 4 bases at V and 7 bases at J, with 17 bases between. Germline CDR1 reads MRHNA; CDR2 reads SNTAGT. The CDR3 sequence is CASSVRAGSGNEQFF. The CDR3 bases are TGTGCCAGCAGTGTCCGGGCCGGGTCGGGGAATGAGCAGTTCTTC.

J is TRBJ1-1 and V is TRBV20-1, with 8 bases aligning to TRBD1. Looked up from germline, CDR1 is DFQATT and CDR2 is SNEGSKA (reference sequence). The CDR3 extends over 12 amino acids. V lost 5 bases to trimming and J lost 5 bases; unmatched junction nucleotides: 4. The CDR3 DNA follows: TGCAGTGCTGGACAGGGCCAGACTGAAGCTTTCTTT. This encodes CSAGQGQTEAFF.

This clonotype was detected many times. CDR3: CASSPQGAGGDGYGYTF. CDR3 nucleotide sequence: TGTGCCAGCAGCCCACAGGGGGCAGGAGGTGATGGCTATGGCTACACCTTC. V usage is TRBV7-9 and J usage is TRBJ1-2; 9 bases map to TRBD1. After removal of 5 bases from V and 4 bases from J, the junction contained 14 bases not matched to a gene. Germline CDR1 reads SEHNR; CDR2 reads FQNEAQ (reference sequence). CDR3 size: 17 residues.

The J gene is TRBJ2-1, the V gene TRBV9; 8 nucleotides agree with TRBD2. V was pared by 3 bases and J by 4 bases, with 6 bases of the junction left unmatched. Germline CDR1 SGDLS, CDR2 YYNGEE. The CDR3 spans 15 residues. CDR3 DNA sequence: TGTGCCAGCAGCGAAGAGCGGGGGCCGTACAATGAGCAGTTCTTC. The encoded protein is CASSEERGPYNEQFF. Variable domain in full (rest from reference TRBV9 and TRBJ2-1): DSGVTQTPKHLITATGQRVTLRCSPRSGDLSVYWYQQSLDQGLQFLIQYYNGEERAKGNILERFSAQQFPDLHSELNLSSLELGDSALYFCASSEERGPYNEQFFGPGTRLTVL.